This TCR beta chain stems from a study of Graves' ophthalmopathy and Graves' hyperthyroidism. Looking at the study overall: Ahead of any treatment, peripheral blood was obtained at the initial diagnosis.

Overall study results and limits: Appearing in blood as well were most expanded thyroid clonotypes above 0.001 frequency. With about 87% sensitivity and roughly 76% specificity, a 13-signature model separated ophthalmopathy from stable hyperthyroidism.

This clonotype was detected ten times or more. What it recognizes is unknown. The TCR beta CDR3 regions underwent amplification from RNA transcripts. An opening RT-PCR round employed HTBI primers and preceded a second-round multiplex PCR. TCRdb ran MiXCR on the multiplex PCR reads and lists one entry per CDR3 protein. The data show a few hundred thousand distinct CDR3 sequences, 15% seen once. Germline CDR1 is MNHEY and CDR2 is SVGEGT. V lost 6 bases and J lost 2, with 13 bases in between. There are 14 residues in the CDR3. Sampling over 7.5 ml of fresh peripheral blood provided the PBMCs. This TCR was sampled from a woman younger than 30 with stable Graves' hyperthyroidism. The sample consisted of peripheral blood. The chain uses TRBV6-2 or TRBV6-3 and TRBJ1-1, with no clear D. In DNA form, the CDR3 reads TGTGCCAGCAGCCCTGACCCAAGTAACACTGAAGCTTTCTTT. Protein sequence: CASSPDPSNTEAFF.